This T cell receptor (beta chain) was sequenced for a study of T cell responses to AZD1222 COVID-19 vaccine. Study as a whole: Pooling of second doses given at about 4 or about 12 weeks was done.

Concerning this clone: Its target is not known.

The study's findings and limits: Researchers report vaccine-associated CD4 TCRs spanning spike, with dominance at 160-218 and 743-854. There were mostly white British donors and more females than males, and clonal diversity was possibly underestimated.

The CDR3 loop spans 15 amino acids. V was clipped by 4 bases and J by 1 base; unmatched bases: 7. The germline CDR1 and CDR2 sequences are LGHDT and YNNKEL (reference sequence). The assay was immunoSEQ multiplex PCR, and TCRdb's table has in-frame clones only and misses some. The table records about 130,000 clones, 85% to 95% of them present only once. The V call is TRBV3-1 (or the pseudogene TRBV3-2), the J call TRBJ2-7, with TRBD2 matching over 7 bases. This clonotype was obtained from an adult in good health. Sequencing was performed on peripheral blood, taken on day 0 of AZD1222 vaccination. Here the CDR3 reads CASSPERGPSYEQYF. The CDR3 DNA reads TGTGCCAGCAGCCCAGAGCGGGGACCTTCCTACGAGCAGTACTTC.